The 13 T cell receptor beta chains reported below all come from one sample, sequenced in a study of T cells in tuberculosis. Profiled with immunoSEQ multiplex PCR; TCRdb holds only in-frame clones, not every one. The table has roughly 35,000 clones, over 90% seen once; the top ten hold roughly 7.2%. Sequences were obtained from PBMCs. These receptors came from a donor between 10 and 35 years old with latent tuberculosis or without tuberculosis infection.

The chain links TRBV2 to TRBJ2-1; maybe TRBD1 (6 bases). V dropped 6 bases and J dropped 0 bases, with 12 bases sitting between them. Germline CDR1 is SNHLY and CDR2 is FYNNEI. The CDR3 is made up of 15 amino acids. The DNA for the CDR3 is TGTGCCAGCAGACCGGACAGCAGCTCCTACAATGAGCAGTTCTTC. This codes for CASRPDSSSYNEQFF.

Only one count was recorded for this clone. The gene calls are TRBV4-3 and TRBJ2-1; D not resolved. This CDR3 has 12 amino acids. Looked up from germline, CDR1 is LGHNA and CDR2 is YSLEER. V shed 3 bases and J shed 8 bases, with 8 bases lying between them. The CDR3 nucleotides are TGCGCCAGCAGCCAGACTGGTTATGAGCAGTTCTTC. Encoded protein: CASSQTGYEQFF.

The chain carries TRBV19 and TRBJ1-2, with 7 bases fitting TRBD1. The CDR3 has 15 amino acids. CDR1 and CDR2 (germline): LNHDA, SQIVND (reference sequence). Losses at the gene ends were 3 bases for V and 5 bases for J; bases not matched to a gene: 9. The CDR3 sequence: CASSIAGTVKYGYTF. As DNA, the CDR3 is TGTGCCAGTAGTATTGCAGGGACAGTTAAGTATGGCTACACCTTC.

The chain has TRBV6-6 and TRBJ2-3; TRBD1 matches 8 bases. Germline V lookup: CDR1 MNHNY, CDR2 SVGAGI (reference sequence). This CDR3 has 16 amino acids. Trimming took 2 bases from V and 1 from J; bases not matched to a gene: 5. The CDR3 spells CASSYIPGQGTDTQYF. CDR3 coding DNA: TGTGCCAGCAGTTACATCCCGGGACAGGGCACAGATACGCAGTATTTT.

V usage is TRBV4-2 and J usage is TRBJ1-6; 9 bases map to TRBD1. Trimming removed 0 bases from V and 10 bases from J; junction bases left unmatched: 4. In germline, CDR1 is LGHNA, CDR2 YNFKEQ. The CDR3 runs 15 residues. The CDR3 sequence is CASSQDWDRVSPLHF. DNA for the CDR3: TGTGCCAGCAGCCAAGATTGGGACAGGGTATCACCCCTCCACTTT.

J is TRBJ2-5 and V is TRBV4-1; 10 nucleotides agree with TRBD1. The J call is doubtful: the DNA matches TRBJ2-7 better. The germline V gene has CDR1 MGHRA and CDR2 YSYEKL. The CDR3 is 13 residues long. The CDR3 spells CASRGTGAYEQYF. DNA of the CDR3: TGCGCCAGCAGGGGGACAGGGGCCTACGAGCAGTACTTC.

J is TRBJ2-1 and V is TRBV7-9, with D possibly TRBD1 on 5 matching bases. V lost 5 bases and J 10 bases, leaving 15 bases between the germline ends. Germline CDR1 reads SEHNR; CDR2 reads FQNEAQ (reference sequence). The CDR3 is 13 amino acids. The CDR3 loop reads CASSPPGAEEQFF. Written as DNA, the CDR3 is TGTGCCAGCAGCCCCCCTGGGGCGGAAGAGCAGTTCTTC.

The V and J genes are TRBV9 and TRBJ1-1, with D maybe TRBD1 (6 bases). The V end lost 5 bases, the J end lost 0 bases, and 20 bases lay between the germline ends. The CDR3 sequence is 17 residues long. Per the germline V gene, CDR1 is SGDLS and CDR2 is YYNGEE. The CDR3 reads CASRGGNRFSMNTEAFF. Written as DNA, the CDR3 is TGTGCCAGCAGAGGGGGAAACAGGTTCAGCATGAACACTGAAGCTTTCTTT.

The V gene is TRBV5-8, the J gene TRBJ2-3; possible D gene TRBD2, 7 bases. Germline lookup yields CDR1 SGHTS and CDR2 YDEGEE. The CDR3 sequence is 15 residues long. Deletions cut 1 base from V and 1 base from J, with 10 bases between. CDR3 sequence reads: CASSLKGGRTDTQYF. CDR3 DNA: TGTGCCAGCAGCTTGAAGGGGGGGCGCACAGATACGCAGTATTTT.

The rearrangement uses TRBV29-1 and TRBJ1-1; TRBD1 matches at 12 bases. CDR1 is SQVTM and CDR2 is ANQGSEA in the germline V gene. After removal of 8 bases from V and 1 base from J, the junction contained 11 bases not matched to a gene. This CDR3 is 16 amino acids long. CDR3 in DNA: TGCAGCTCTATCCCCGGGACAGGGGGCGAGAACACTGAAGCTTTCTTT. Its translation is CSSIPGTGGENTEAFF.

CDR3 sequence: CASSQVLAGAGDTQYF. Written as DNA, the CDR3 is TGTGCCAGCAGCCAAGTGCTAGCGGGGGCAGGGGATACGCAGTATTTT. The gene calls are TRBV4-2 and TRBJ2-3; 10 positions agree with TRBD2. CDR1 and CDR2 from the germline V gene are LGHNA and YNFKEQ. CDR3 length: 16 residues. With V trimmed by 1 base and J by 6 bases, 7 bases remained unmatched.

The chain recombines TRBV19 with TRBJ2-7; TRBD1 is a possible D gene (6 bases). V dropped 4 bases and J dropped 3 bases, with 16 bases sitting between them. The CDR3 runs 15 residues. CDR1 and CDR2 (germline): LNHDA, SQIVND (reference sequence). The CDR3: CASSRFGQIIYEQYF. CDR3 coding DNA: TGTGCCAGTAGTAGGTTCGGACAGATCATCTACGAGCAGTACTTC.

The CDR3 loop reads CASSSRRVAGSYEQYF. The CDR3 DNA is TGTGCCAGCAGCTCCCGGCGCGTAGCGGGGTCCTACGAGCAGTACTTC. The rearrangement uses TRBV7-8 and TRBJ2-7; 8 nucleotides align to TRBD2. V trimming: 4 bases; J trimming: 1 base; junction bases outside the gene matches: 9. Germline V gives CDR1 SGHVS, CDR2 FQNEAQ. The CDR3 is 16 residues long.